This TCR beta chain was captured in a study of blood T cell repertoires in COVID-19. The CDR3 is made up of 12 amino acids. V was cut by 4 bases and J by 6 bases, with 10 bases left in between. The germline CDR1 and CDR2 sequences are ENHRY and SYGVKD. Generated by immunoSEQ multiplex PCR, the TCRdb table keeps only in-frame clones and is missing some. The table shows about 81,000 clones, with about 86% occurring only once. The receptor comes from a woman of 80 years or more with acute or convalescent COVID-19. Sequencing was done on a sample of peripheral blood. J is TRBJ2-7 and V is TRBV10-3; the D gene is possibly TRBD2 (5 bases). CDR3 bases: TGTGCCATCAGTGCTCTTCGGGGCGAGCAGTACTTC. It yields the protein CAISALRGEQYF.